This TCR beta chain comes out of a study of molecular identifiers for immune sequencing clone quantification. CDR1 SQVTM and CDR2 ANQGSEA come from the germline V gene. The CDR3 is 12 amino acids. V dropped 7 bases and J dropped 5 bases, with 14 bases sitting between them. TCRdb independently ran MiXCR on the PCR reads; one entry per CDR3 protein. Of approximately 320,000 distinct CDR3 sequences listed, roughly 24% were seen once; the top ten hold 0.74%. This clonotype was counted many times. The source is a human donor in good health. Some libraries in this study had Jurkat cell RNA spiked in. The V gene is TRBV29-1, the J gene TRBJ2-5; either TRBD1 or TRBD2 may supply D (5 bases each). The material sequenced was naive CD8+ T cells from blood, with Jurkat cell RNA spiked in. Subset in this sample: FACS-sorted CD8+CD4-CCR7+CD45RA+ naive T cells. The chain's CDR3 is CSDRGPSETQYF. The CDR3 DNA is TGCAGCGACCGGGGACCGAGCGAGACCCAGTACTTC.